A single sample is the source of the 18 T cell receptor beta chains below, sequenced in a study of blood T cell repertoires in COVID-19. Profiling relied on immunoSEQ multiplex PCR, and the TCRdb table lists in-frame clones only, not all of them. The sample gives around 300,000 clones, 89% of which show up once; 0.9% to 1% is in the top ten. The sample was peripheral blood. Receptor source: a woman between 40 and 55 years old who had recovered from COVID-19.

This clone was found once. The V and J genes are TRBV7-2 and TRBJ2-7; D unresolved. Germline CDR1 is SGHTA and CDR2 is FQGNSA. There are 14 residues in the CDR3. V was trimmed by 5 bases and J by 4 bases, leaving 15 bases between them. The CDR3 reads CASSPQPEQYEQYF. The CDR3 DNA follows: TGTGCCAGCAGCCCCCAGCCGGAACAGTACGAGCAGTACTTC.

The V gene is TRBV11-3, the J gene TRBJ2-2; D is possibly TRBD1 (6 bases). The germline V gene encodes CDR1 SGHNT and CDR2 YENEEA. Trimming shortened V by 10 bases and J by 5 bases, and 23 bases separated the two germline ends. The CDR3 consists of 16 residues. The CDR3 reads CATRRWGPFDTGELFF. The CDR3 nucleotides read TGTGCCACCAGGCGTTGGGGGCCTTTCGATACCGGGGAGCTGTTTTTT.

The chain links TRBV20-1 to TRBJ2-5; D uncertain. This CDR3 has 19 residues. V lost 3 bases and J lost 1, with 27 bases in between. Germline CDR1 and CDR2: DFQATT and SNEGSKA (reference sequence). As DNA, the CDR3 is TGCAGTGCTAGTTCGTTTCCCGCTTCGTCTAGTACGGGCCAAGAGACCCAGTACTTC. The encoded protein is CSASSFPASSSTGQETQYF.

This chain uses TRBV5-1 with TRBJ1-1; D remains ambiguous. This CDR3 has 14 amino acids. Per the germline V gene, CDR1 is SGHRS and CDR2 is YFSETQ. Trimming took off 0 bases at V and 4 bases at J, with 10 bases between the two ends. The CDR3 nucleotides read TGCGCCAGCAGCTTGGGGCCGGAGGTCACTGAAGCTTTCTTT. Its translation is CASSLGPEVTEAFF.

The chain joins TRBV27 to TRBJ2-1, with 8 nucleotides matching TRBD1. Germline-derived CDR1 and CDR2 are MNHEY and SMNVEV (reference sequence). The V gene end was trimmed by 8 bases and the J gene end by 10 bases; junction bases not matched to a gene: 13. The CDR3 is made up of 14 amino acids. The CDR3 spells CASGDRYEGFEQFF. The CDR3 DNA follows: TGTGCCAGCGGGGACAGGTACGAGGGCTTCGAGCAGTTCTTC.

To note about this clone: Mismatch with germline at one junction end may stem from a read error. The V and J genes are TRBV7-7 and TRBJ2-2; D is perhaps TRBD1 (6 bases). Germline V gives CDR1 SSHAT, CDR2 FNYEAQ (reference sequence). This CDR3 spans 17 amino acids. CDR3 sequence (DNA): TGTGCTAGCAGCTTAGGTCCGGCAGGGGAGAGCACCGGGGAGCTGTTTTTT. As protein: CASSLGPAGESTGELFF.

V and J are TRBV5-5 and TRBJ1-2; 11 nucleotides line up with TRBD1. This CDR3 is 16 amino acids long. V dropped 4 bases and J dropped 2; count of bases not matched to a gene: 7. The germline V gene has CDR1 SGHKS and CDR2 YYEKEE (reference sequence). CDR3 in DNA: TGTGCCAGCAGCCTAATAGGACAGGGGGCAAACTATGGCTACACCTTC. Translated: CASSLIGQGANYGYTF.

The V call is TRBV4-1, the J call TRBJ1-4; no definite D call. The CDR3 length is 15 residues. The V gene lost 4 bases and the J gene lost 7 bases, with 16 bases spanning the gap. Germline V gene data show CDR1 as MGHRA and CDR2 as YSYEKL. CDR3 residues: CASSLYGVTPEKLFF. The CDR3 nucleotides read TGCGCCAGCAGCCTATACGGTGTAACTCCTGAAAAACTGTTTTTT.

The chain is built from TRBV7-3 and TRBJ2-2; 12 positions agree with TRBD2. The CDR3 contains 17 residues. Germline CDR1 reads SGHTA; CDR2 reads FQGTGA. With 5 bases clipped from V and 4 bases from J, the junction kept 8 bases outside the gene matches. The CDR3 region is CASSPRVLAGGTGELFF. In DNA, the CDR3 is TGTGCCAGCAGCCCCAGGGTACTAGCGGGAGGCACCGGGGAGCTGTTTTTT. The full variable domain, rest sourced from reference TRBV7-3 and TRBJ2-2, is GAGVSQTPSNKVTEKGKYVELRCDPISGHTALYWYRQSLGQGPEFLIYFQGTGAADDSGLPNDRFFAVRPEGSVSTLKIQRTERGDSAVYLCASSPRVLAGGTGELFFGEGSRLTVL.

J is TRBJ2-7 and V is TRBV30; D call uncertain. From germline, CDR1 is GTSNPN and CDR2 SVGIG (reference sequence). V was cut by 0 bases and J by 1 base, with 7 bases left in between. The CDR3 has 13 amino acids. The chain's CDR3 is CAWSVLRSYEQYF. For the CDR3, the DNA is TGTGCCTGGAGTGTACTGAGGTCCTACGAGCAGTACTTC. The full variable domain, its missing parts supplied by reference TRBV30 and TRBJ2-7, is SQTIHQWPATLVQPVGSPLSLECTVEGTSNPNLYWYRQAAGRGLQLLFYSVGIGQISSEVPQNLSASRPQDRQFILSSKKLLLSDSGFYLCAWSVLRSYEQYFGPGTRLTVT.

The chain is built from TRBV18 and TRBJ2-5, with a weak D call TRBD2 (6 bases). The CDR3 length is 14 residues. CDR1 KGHSH and CDR2 LQKENI come from the germline V gene. V was clipped by 3 bases and J by 2 bases, with 10 bases between them. The CDR3 bases are TGTGCCAGCTCACCCTCCGGGAGTCAAGAGACCCAGTACTTC. Translating gives CASSPSGSQETQYF.

This rearrangement joins TRBV9 to TRBJ2-7; a possible D gene is TRBD2 (5 bases). Germline assignment: CDR1 SGDLS and CDR2 YYNGEE. The CDR3 is 18 residues long. V was clipped by 0 bases and J by 3 bases, with 22 bases between them. This CDR3 is CASSVGVVGGSGDYEQYF. CDR3 bases: TGTGCCAGCAGCGTAGGAGTAGTCGGCGGGTCTGGAGACTACGAGCAGTACTTC.

The chain couples TRBV7-9 to TRBJ1-4, with 11 positions matching TRBD1. The CDR3 runs 15 residues. The germline CDR1 and CDR2 sequences are SEHNR and FQNEAQ (reference sequence). V shed 5 bases and J 7 bases; nucleotides not matched to a gene: 6. The CDR3 protein is CASSLPDRGLEKLFF. CDR3 nucleotides: TGTGCCAGCAGCCTACCGGACAGGGGGCTTGAAAAACTGTTTTTT.

This chain joins TRBV24-1 and TRBJ2-1, with 13 positions matching TRBD2. The CDR3 contains 16 residues. Trimming removed 4 bases from V and 9 bases from J; junction bases left unmatched: 8. Germline CDR1 is KGHDR and CDR2 is SFDVKD. DNA for the CDR3: TGTGCCACCAGTGACCTCGGACTAGCGGGAGTGAGTGAGCAGTTCTTC. Its translation is CATSDLGLAGVSEQFF.

This clone was picked up a small number of times. The chain combines TRBV9 with TRBJ1-6; 8 nucleotides match TRBD1. V lost 2 bases, J lost 5 bases, and 9 bases stayed unmatched. Germline V gene sequence: CDR1 SGDLS, CDR2 YYNGEE. This CDR3 contains 17 residues. The CDR3 spells CASSVAGGSSNNSPLHF. The CDR3 nucleotides read TGTGCCAGCAGCGTGGCAGGGGGCTCGAGTAATAATTCACCCCTCCACTTT.

The CDR3 bases are TGTGCCAGCAGAGTGGTAGCGGGAGGCGAGCAGTACTTC. Translated: CASRVVAGGEQYF. The V gene is TRBV5-6, the J gene TRBJ2-7; 10 nucleotides match TRBD2. Germline V gene data show CDR1 as SGHDT and CDR2 as YYEEEE. This CDR3 has 13 residues. J gave up 6 bases and V 5 bases, and 5 bases lay outside the gene matches.

The rearrangement uses TRBV7-9 and TRBJ2-5; the D is unclear. The V gene's germline CDR1 is SEHNR and CDR2 FQNEAQ (reference sequence). V shed 5 bases and J shed 5 bases, with 12 bases lying between them. This CDR3 comprises 13 residues. CDR3: CASSAEVVETQYF. CDR3 coding DNA: TGTGCCAGCAGCGCCGAGGTTGTGGAGACCCAGTACTTC.

Points on this clone: The same CDR3 is also encoded by other DNA sequences in this sample. This rearrangement joins TRBV25-1 to TRBJ1-2; 7 nucleotides agree with TRBD1. Per germline, CDR1 MGHDK and CDR2 SYGVNS. The CDR3 runs 13 residues. The junction had 4 bases not matched to a gene; V was cut back by 4 bases and J by 5 bases. CDR3 coding DNA: TGTGCCAGCAGTGCCGGGACAGATTATGGCTACACCTTC. Protein product: CASSAGTDYGYTF.